This T cell receptor (beta chain) was profiled in a study of Ad26.COV2.S vaccination and SARS-CoV-2 variants. The CDR3 consists of 15 residues. Trimming shortened V by 1 base and J by 4 bases, and 13 bases separated the two germline ends. CDR1 is LGHDT, CDR2 YNNKEL, per germline (reference sequence). Study-wide results and caveats: People who got the vaccine or the placebo had similar non-spike TCR breadth.

Treatment noted: 15 to 20 received Ad26.COV2.S at low or high dose, single or two shots; about 5 received placebo; per-sample allocation not given. All samples were drawn on day 63, counting from the first vaccine or placebo injection. Libraries were prepared by immunoSEQ multiplex PCR; TCRdb keeps only in-frame clonotypes and omits some of them. This table has some 520,000 clones, roughly 85% appearing once. Of note for this clone: The antigen remains unidentified.

The TCR originated in a person aged 18-65 years who received the Ad26.COV2.S COVID-19 vaccine or a placebo. V is TRBV3-1 (or the pseudogene TRBV3-2) and J is TRBJ1-2; D gene unclear. This specimen was peripheral blood, taken in a trial of Ad26.COV2.S vaccine versus placebo. The CDR3 DNA reads as TGTGCCAGCAGCCAAGGTTTGGGTTCCCTCTATGGCTACACCTTC. Translation gives CASSQGLGSLYGYTF.